The present TCR beta chain was sequenced within a study of T cell responses to AZD1222 COVID-19 vaccine. Study-wide context: Pooled in the analysis were second doses at about 4 or about 12 weeks.

Points from the study as a whole: A reported finding is that nearly half of spike-specific TCRs target unmutated variant regions. Spike-spanning, vaccine-associated CD4 TCRs were dominant at 160-218 and 743-854. Females outnumbered males among donors, who were mostly white British; clonal diversity was possibly underestimated.

Only in-frame clones appear in the TCRdb table, and some are missing; sequencing was by immunoSEQ multiplex PCR. Here the sample spans about 92,000 clones, just over 85% being singletons. Trimming took 4 bases from V and 5 from J, leaving 3 bases between them. The CDR3 length is 11 residues. Germline V lookup: CDR1 MNHEY, CDR2 SVGAGI. About this clone itself: Its matching antigen is unknown.

The sequencing here drew on peripheral blood, taken on day 0 of AZD1222 vaccination. The rearrangement links TRBV6-5 to TRBJ2-1, with D uncertain. This TCR was sampled from an adult in good health. The CDR3 protein is CASSFDNEQFF. The CDR3 DNA follows: TGTGCCAGCAGTTTCGACAATGAGCAGTTCTTC.